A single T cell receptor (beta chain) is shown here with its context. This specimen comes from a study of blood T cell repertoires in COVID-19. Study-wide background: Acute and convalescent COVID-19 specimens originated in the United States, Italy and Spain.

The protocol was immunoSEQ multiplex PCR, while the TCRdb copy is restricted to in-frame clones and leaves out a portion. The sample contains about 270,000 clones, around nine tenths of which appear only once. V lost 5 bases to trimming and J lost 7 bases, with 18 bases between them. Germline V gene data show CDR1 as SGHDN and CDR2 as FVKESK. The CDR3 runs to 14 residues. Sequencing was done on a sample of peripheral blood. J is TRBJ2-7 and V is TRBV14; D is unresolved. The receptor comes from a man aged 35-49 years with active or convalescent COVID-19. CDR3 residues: CASSEAAPLREQYF. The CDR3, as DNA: TGTGCCAGCAGCGAGGCGGCACCATTACGTGAGCAGTACTTC.